A single sample gave rise to the 30 T cell receptor beta chains below, sequenced in a study of cytomegalovirus exposure and HLA in healthy donors. PCR involved 60 Vbeta and 13 Jbeta primers. Here immunoSEQ multiplex PCR was the method, and the copy in TCRdb shows in-frame clones only, minus some. Of 150,000 to 190,000 clones in the sample, about three quarters were seen once. The specimen sequenced was PBMCs. Receptors were obtained from a man younger than 30 in good health and CMV-seronegative.

This chain connects TRBV29-1 to TRBJ1-1; 12 nucleotides line up with TRBD1. V trimming: 7 bases; J trimming: 2 bases; junction bases outside the gene matches: 11. In germline, CDR1 is SQVTM, CDR2 ANQGSEA. The CDR3 has 16 amino acids. Written as DNA, the CDR3 is TGCAGCGACGCCGGGACAGGGGGCGTTTTAAACACTGAAGCTTTCTTT. Translated: CSDAGTGGVLNTEAFF. Full variable domain (outside the CDR3, taken from reference TRBV29-1 and TRBJ1-1): SAVISQKPSRDICQRGTSLTIQCQVDSQVTMMFWYRQQPGQSLTLIATANQGSEATYESGFVIDKFPISRPNLTFSTLTVSNMSPEDSSIYLCSDAGTGGVLNTEAFFGQGTRLTVV.

The rearrangement links TRBV25-1 to TRBJ2-7, with 9 bases matching TRBD2. From germline, CDR1 is MGHDK and CDR2 SYGVNS. The CDR3 has 18 amino acids. The V segment lost 5 bases and the J segment 0 bases; nucleotides outside the gene matches: 14. CDR3 region: CASSPASGKRLGSYEQYF. CDR3 nucleotide sequence: TGTGCCAGCAGTCCGGCTAGCGGGAAAAGATTGGGCTCCTACGAGCAGTACTTC.

The chain has TRBV19 and TRBJ2-7; 7 nucleotides agree with TRBD2. The germline V gene encodes CDR1 LNHDA and CDR2 SQIVND (reference sequence). This CDR3 is built from 16 residues. Trimming removed 5 bases from V and 2 bases from J; junction bases left unmatched: 12. CDR3: CASSLLSGARTYEQYF. The CDR3 bases are TGTGCCAGTAGTCTCCTGAGCGGGGCGAGGACCTACGAGCAGTACTTC.

The V and J genes are TRBV18 and TRBJ2-7, with D maybe TRBD1 (5 bases). The V end was cut by 2 bases, the J end by 5 bases, with 13 bases between. The CDR3 length is 14 residues. CDR1 KGHSH and CDR2 LQKENI come from the germline V gene. The CDR3 nucleotides are TGTGCCAGCTCACCAGGGGCGCAGGGAAACGAGCAGTACTTC. It encodes CASSPGAQGNEQYF.

The chain recombines TRBV4-1 with TRBJ2-1, with 10 nucleotides matching TRBD2. The CDR3 sequence is 15 residues long. Germline V gives CDR1 MGHRA, CDR2 YSYEKL. V lost 1 base and J lost 5; bases outside the gene matches: 2. CDR3 sequence: CASSQVGLANNEQFF. In DNA form, the CDR3 reads TGCGCCAGCAGCCAAGTGGGACTAGCGAACAATGAGCAGTTCTTC.

V is TRBV6-1 and J is TRBJ2-2, with D tentatively TRBD1 (6 bases). Germline lookup yields CDR1 MNHNS and CDR2 SASEGT. Trimming shortened V by 4 bases and J by 0 bases, and 12 bases separated the two germline ends. The CDR3 consists of 16 residues. CDR3 sequence reads: CASSAQGPANTGELFF. For the CDR3, the DNA is TGTGCCAGCAGTGCACAGGGCCCCGCGAACACCGGGGAGCTGTTTTTT.

The chain is built from TRBV5-6 and TRBJ1-2, with a weak D call TRBD1 (6 bases). Germline V gene sequence: CDR1 SGHDT, CDR2 YYEEEE. The CDR3 covers 12 residues. The V gene lost 6 bases and the J gene lost 8 bases, with 14 bases spanning the gap. Here the CDR3 DNA reads TGTGCCAGCACCCCGGGCCAGGGGGGCTACACCTTC. Amino acid sequence: CASTPGQGGYTF. Based on the CDR3 plus reference TRBV5-6 and TRBJ1-2, the full variable domain is DAGVTQSPTHLIKTRGQQVTLRCSPKSGHDTVSWYQQALGQGPQFIFQYYEEEERQRGNFPDRFSGHQFPNYSSELNVNALLLGDSALYLCASTPGQGGYTFGSGTRLTVV.

The V call is TRBV19, the J call TRBJ2-1, with TRBD2 as a possible D gene (5 bases). This CDR3 is built from 13 residues. CDR1 is LNHDA, CDR2 SQIVND, per germline (reference sequence). The V gene lost 8 bases and the J gene lost 3 bases, with 11 bases spanning the gap. CDR3 in DNA: TGTGCCAGTCTTAACCGGGACTACAATGAGCAGTTCTTC. It specifies CASLNRDYNEQFF.

This chain connects TRBV16 to TRBJ1-3, with a weak D call TRBD1 (5 bases). CDR1 and CDR2 (germline): KGHSY, FQNENV. The ends were cut back, 4 bases at V and 1 base at J, with 17 bases in the middle. The CDR3 consists of 17 residues. The CDR3 protein is CASSPLKRQLSGNTIYF. In DNA form, the CDR3 reads TGTGCCAGCAGCCCTTTGAAAAGACAGTTATCTGGAAACACCATATATTTT.

The rearrangement joins TRBV9 to TRBJ2-1; D is perhaps TRBD2 (5 bases). With 0 bases removed from V and 0 bases from J, the gap between germline ends came to 13 bases. The V gene's germline CDR1 is SGDLS and CDR2 YYNGEE. The CDR3 covers 17 residues. DNA for the CDR3: TGTGCCAGCAGCGTAGCCGGGAAGTTTACCTCCTACAATGAGCAGTTCTTC. This gives the protein CASSVAGKFTSYNEQFF. The variable domain in full, completed from reference TRBV9 and TRBJ2-1, reads DSGVTQTPKHLITATGQRVTLRCSPRSGDLSVYWYQQSLDQGLQFLIQYYNGEERAKGNILERFSAQQFPDLHSELNLSSLELGDSALYFCASSVAGKFTSYNEQFFGPGTRLTVL.

This clone was counted a single time. The chain employs TRBV7-9 and TRBJ2-3; D unresolved. The germline CDR1 and CDR2 sequences are SEHNR and FQNEAQ (reference sequence). The V gene lost 3 bases and the J gene lost 4 bases, with 20 bases spanning the gap. The CDR3 runs 17 residues. CDR3 DNA: TGTGCCAGCAGCTTCGTCGCAGCGCCTGACTCCCCAGATACGCAGTATTTT. Encoded protein: CASSFVAAPDSPDTQYF.

The chain is built from TRBV25-1 and TRBJ1-4; TRBD1 matches at 9 bases. Germline V lookup: CDR1 MGHDK, CDR2 SYGVNS. This CDR3 is 17 amino acids long. J gave up 3 bases and V 5 bases, and 10 bases lay outside the gene matches. For the CDR3, the DNA is TGTGCCAGCAGTTTAGGGACAGGGTCGGTGGCTAATGAAAAACTGTTTTTT. Translated: CASSLGTGSVANEKLFF.

In nucleotides, the CDR3 is TGTGCCAGCAGTCCCACTAGCGGGGTCTCCTACGAGCAGTACTTC. Translating gives CASSPTSGVSYEQYF. The chain combines TRBV5-6 with TRBJ2-7; 10 nucleotides match TRBD2. With V trimmed by 5 bases and J by 0 bases, 5 bases remained unmatched. This CDR3 is 15 amino acids long. Per the germline V gene, CDR1 is SGHDT and CDR2 is YYEEEE.

This chain links TRBV5-6 with TRBJ2-1, with 9 bases fitting TRBD1. CDR3 size: 14 residues. The V gene's germline CDR1 is SGHDT and CDR2 YYEEEE. V shed 0 bases and J 7 bases; nucleotides not matched to a gene: 2. CDR3 amino acids: CASSLGGTGNEQFF. The CDR3 DNA sequence: TGTGCCAGCAGCTTGGGGGGGACAGGGAATGAGCAGTTCTTC.

The V and J genes are TRBV28 and TRBJ2-7, with D possibly matching TRBD2 (6 bases). V shed 7 bases and J shed 3 bases, with 19 bases lying between them. This CDR3 has 15 amino acids. Germline V gene lookup returns CDR1 MDHEN and CDR2 SYDVKM. The CDR3 nucleotides are TGTGCCAGCATTGAGGGAACGGCGGGGTTCTACGAGCAGTACTTC. Residues: CASIEGTAGFYEQYF.

V is TRBV27 and J is TRBJ1-6; D is ambiguous. V gave up 7 bases and J gave up 6 bases, with 13 bases separating them. The CDR3 has 14 residues. Germline lookup yields CDR1 MNHEY and CDR2 SMNVEV (reference sequence). The CDR3 loop is CASTTPGGNSPLHF. DNA of the CDR3: TGTGCCAGCACCACCCCCGGAGGTAATTCACCCCTCCACTTT.

The gene calls are TRBV18 and TRBJ2-7, with unresolved D. Germline CDR1 is KGHSH and CDR2 is LQKENI. The CDR3 consists of 15 residues. V lost 0 bases to trimming and J lost 3 bases, with 12 bases between them. CDR3 nucleotide sequence: TGTGCCAGCTCACCACCGAGCAGAGCAGGCTACGAGCAGTACTTC. Its translation is CASSPPSRAGYEQYF.

DNA for the CDR3: TGTGCCAGCAGCTCCTCCCGCGGGGAGCAGTTCTTC. Amino acid sequence: CASSSSRGEQFF. The chain couples TRBV11-2 to TRBJ2-1, with D perhaps TRBD2 (5 bases). The V gene lost 4 bases and the J gene lost 10 bases, with 11 bases spanning the gap. There are 12 residues in the CDR3. Looked up from germline, CDR1 is SGHAT and CDR2 is FQNNGV.

V and J are TRBV10-2 and TRBJ2-7; tentatively, D is TRBD2 (6 bases). The germline gives CDR1 WSHSY, CDR2 SAAADI. The CDR3 is 15 amino acids. V lost 3 bases, J lost 7 bases, and 19 bases lay in between. The CDR3 reads CASSEGSGALWEQYF. Written as DNA, the CDR3 is TGCGCCAGCAGTGAAGGTAGCGGCGCCCTCTGGGAGCAGTACTTC.

The gene calls are TRBV7-2 and TRBJ2-1; 11 positions match TRBD2. J gave up 6 bases and V 1 base, and 5 bases lay outside the gene matches. This CDR3 is 16 amino acids long. Germline assignment: CDR1 SGHTA and CDR2 FQGNSA. The CDR3 here is CASSLGSSGRLNEQFF. DNA of the CDR3: TGTGCCAGCAGCTTAGGCTCTAGCGGGAGGCTCAATGAGCAGTTCTTC.

The V and J genes are TRBV30 and TRBJ2-7, with D unresolved. The length of the CDR3 is 13 residues. CDR1 and CDR2 from the germline V gene are GTSNPN and SVGIG (reference sequence). The ends were cut back, 2 bases at V and 2 bases at J, with 10 bases in the middle. CDR3: CAWSRGSTYEQYF. In DNA, the CDR3 is TGTGCCTGGAGTCGTGGTAGTACCTACGAGCAGTACTTC. The whole variable domain, filled in from reference TRBV30 and TRBJ2-7, reads SQTIHQWPATLVQPVGSPLSLECTVEGTSNPNLYWYRQAAGRGLQLLFYSVGIGQISSEVPQNLSASRPQDRQFILSSKKLLLSDSGFYLCAWSRGSTYEQYFGPGTRLTVT.

About this clone itself: The same CDR3 also results from other DNA sequences found in this sample. The chain uses TRBV4-1 and TRBJ2-1; 11 bases map to TRBD2. Germline CDR1 MGHRA, CDR2 YSYEKL. The CDR3 runs 19 residues. The ends lost 1 base at V and 2 bases at J; junction bases unmatched: 10. CDR3 sequence: CASSQGASGRSNAYNEQFF. The CDR3 DNA is TGCGCCAGCAGCCAAGGGGCTAGCGGGAGGAGCAACGCCTACAATGAGCAGTTCTTC.

This rearrangement joins TRBV6-1 to TRBJ2-5; D unresolved. Per germline, CDR1 MNHNS and CDR2 SASEGT. The CDR3 runs to 16 residues. Trimming removed 1 base at V and 0 bases at J, with 12 bases between. This CDR3 reads CASSEDLGQNQETQYF. The CDR3 DNA reads as TGTGCCAGCAGTGAAGACCTTGGGCAGAACCAAGAGACCCAGTACTTC.

The chain is built from TRBV4-3 and TRBJ2-2; 8 nucleotides match TRBD1. CDR1 is LGHNA, CDR2 YSLEER, per germline. V dropped 1 base and J dropped 4; count of bases not matched to a gene: 5. The CDR3 length is 16 residues. The chain's CDR3 is CASSQAQGASTGELFF. The CDR3, as DNA: TGCGCCAGCAGCCAAGCCCAGGGGGCAAGCACCGGGGAGCTGTTTTTT.

The chain couples TRBV7-2 to TRBJ2-7; D is unclear. Trimming removed 1 base from V and 0 bases from J, with 7 bases in between. Germline V lookup: CDR1 SGHTA, CDR2 FQGNSA. This CDR3 comprises 14 residues. The CDR3 reads CASSLGGVSYEQYF. Here the CDR3 DNA reads TGTGCCAGCAGCTTAGGAGGCGTCTCCTACGAGCAGTACTTC.

This CDR3 reads CASSLQGNIQYF. The DNA for the CDR3 is TGTGCCAGCAGCCTTCAGGGGAACATTCAGTACTTC. The rearrangement uses TRBV2 and TRBJ2-4, with TRBD1 as a possible D gene (6 bases). V was trimmed by 6 bases and J by 7 bases, leaving 10 bases between them. Germline V CDR1 and CDR2: SNHLY, FYNNEI. This CDR3 is 12 amino acids long.

This clone has a single count. This chain links TRBV2 with TRBJ2-3; TRBD2 matches at 11 bases. Germline CDR1 and CDR2: SNHLY and FYNNEI. The junction had 2 bases not matched to a gene; V was cut back by 0 bases and J by 6 bases. The CDR3 has 15 amino acids. The CDR3 loop reads CASSEALAGGDTQYF. CDR3 DNA sequence: TGTGCCAGCAGTGAAGCCCTAGCGGGAGGTGATACGCAGTATTTT.

The chain links TRBV7-2 to TRBJ2-7, with TRBD1 matching over 7 bases. The CDR3 length is 12 residues. CDR1 and CDR2 from the germline V gene are SGHTA and FQGNSA. Trimming at V came to 5 bases and at J to 6 bases, leaving 4 bases not matched to a gene. The CDR3 sequence: CASSATGREQYF. The DNA of the CDR3 is TGTGCCAGCAGCGCGACAGGGCGCGAGCAGTACTTC.

The genes are TRBV4-1 and TRBJ2-2, with 9 bases identical to TRBD1. Losses at the gene ends were 7 bases for V and 9 bases for J; bases not matched to a gene: 6. The CDR3 consists of 13 residues. In germline, CDR1 is MGHRA, CDR2 YSYEKL. The CDR3 spells CASMGQGERELFF. DNA of the CDR3: TGCGCCAGCATGGGACAGGGCGAACGGGAGCTGTTTTTT.

V and J are TRBV5-1 and TRBJ1-2; a weak D match, TRBD1 (5 bases). The germline V and J ends were trimmed by 0 bases and 5 bases, with 14 bases remaining between them. CDR3 length equals 15 residues. In germline, CDR1 is SGHRS, CDR2 YFSETQ. This chain's CDR3 is CASSLAGTGPYGYTF. The CDR3 DNA follows: TGCGCCAGCAGCTTGGCGGGGACTGGACCTTATGGCTACACCTTC.